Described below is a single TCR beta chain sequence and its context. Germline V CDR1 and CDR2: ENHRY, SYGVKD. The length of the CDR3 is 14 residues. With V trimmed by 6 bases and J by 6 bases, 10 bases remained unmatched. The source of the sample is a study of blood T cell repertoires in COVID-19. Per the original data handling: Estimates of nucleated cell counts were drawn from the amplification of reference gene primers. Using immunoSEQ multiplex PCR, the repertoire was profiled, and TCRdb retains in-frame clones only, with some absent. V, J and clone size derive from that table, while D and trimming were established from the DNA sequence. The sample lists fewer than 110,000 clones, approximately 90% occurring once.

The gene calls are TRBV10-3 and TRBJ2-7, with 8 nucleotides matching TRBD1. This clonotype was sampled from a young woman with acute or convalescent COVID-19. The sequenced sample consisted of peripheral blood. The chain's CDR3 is CAISPTGDSVEQYF. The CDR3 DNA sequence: TGTGCCATCAGCCCGACAGGGGATTCGGTCGAGCAGTACTTC.